The following is a T cell receptor (beta chain) sequence with its context. Its antigen is still unknown. No base quality information exists; no much larger clone differs at one position. The CDR3 regions of human TCRbeta chains were analyzed by immunosequencing. Per the source publication's procedure: Repertoire TCRs were checked for matches against a reference library of SARS-CoV-2-specific TCRs that had been generated using the MIRA antigen-specificity platform. Breadth meant the fraction of unique TCRs that were SARS-CoV-2-associated, whereas depth meant the fraction of total T cells that were SARS-CoV-2-associated. Using the MIRA data, each spike-specific TCR was assigned both to the spike region to which the TCR was reactive and to a CD4 or CD8 class. Log10-transformed breadth and depth values were compared by one-way ANOVA with Sidak's multiple comparisons tests. In its TCRdb copy, this immuneACCESS table keeps in-frame sequences only and misses some clones. Where compared with another copy, unresolved V genes explain less than half of these, and the others have no known cause. Clonal size and the V and J genes are those of that table, whereas D and trimming came from the DNA. The sample includes about 120,000 clones, with 92% observed a single time. The ten largest clones capture 7.9% of the sample.

CDR1 and CDR2, per the germline V gene (reference sequence), are SGHNT and YYREEE. V and J are truncated by 4 bases and 5 bases respectively, leaving an intervening sequence of 15 bases. The CDR3 covers 14 residues, taking in both the cysteine and the phenylalanine. Only CDR3 DNA remains: 42 bases, in frame from the first base. This record comes from a study of T cell responses to AZD1222 COVID-19 vaccine (dated by TCRdb to the early 2020s). Context from the whole study: TCR sequencing covered over 230 trial participants: roughly 200 given two doses of AZD1222 and 26 given two doses of MenACWY control vaccine. Trial participants were enrolled by age into subgroups of 18-55, 56-69 and 70-plus years, and roughly 150, 30 and 60 TCR-sequenced participants, respectively, were included in these subgroups.

The sample's time point, from its label and the paper: about 28 days (+/-7) after the second vaccine dose. AZD1222 recipients with second doses at about 4 weeks or about 12 weeks were pooled, because spike-specific TCR depth and breadth did not differ between schedules. Samples from vaccinated people were obtained from the UK trials COV001 and COV002, which included a single-blind randomized controlled phase 2/3 trial of AZD1222 (ChAdOx1 nCoV-19) in healthy adults. For TCRbeta chain sequencing, PBMC samples were collected from trial participants at day 0 and at day 28 after the second dose. Beyond this particular receptor, the publication reports: The whole spike protein was spanned by vaccine-associated CD4 TCRs, and dominant responses were seen in regions 160-218 and 743-854. Conclusions about previously exposed vaccinees are limited, since just five or six AZD1222 recipients were seropositive for SARS-CoV-2 at baseline. Because no day 14 peak-response samples were available, repertoires were characterized only after the peak T cell response. Epitopes outside the regions mutated in the B.1.351 and B.1.1.7 variants were reportedly recognized by nearly half of the unique spike-specific TCRs. Participants were mostly white British, with more females than males. The authors suggested clonal diversity may have been underestimated. The 56-69-year group was small, and its depth increase did not reach significance, likely because of low power. After two AZD1222 doses, both the breadth and the depth of spike-specific TCRs were significantly higher than at day 0 and than in MenACWY recipients.

In this chain, TRBV5-4 is recombined with TRBJ1-1; the best D guess is TRBD1, with 5 bases matching. The sample was peripheral blood, taken 28 days after the second AZD1222 dose. This TCR came from an adult who received the AZD1222 COVID-19 vaccine. The encoded CDR3 is CASSQRQWDTEAFF. The bases read TGTGCCAGCAGCCAACGACAGTGGGATACTGAAGCTTTCTTT.